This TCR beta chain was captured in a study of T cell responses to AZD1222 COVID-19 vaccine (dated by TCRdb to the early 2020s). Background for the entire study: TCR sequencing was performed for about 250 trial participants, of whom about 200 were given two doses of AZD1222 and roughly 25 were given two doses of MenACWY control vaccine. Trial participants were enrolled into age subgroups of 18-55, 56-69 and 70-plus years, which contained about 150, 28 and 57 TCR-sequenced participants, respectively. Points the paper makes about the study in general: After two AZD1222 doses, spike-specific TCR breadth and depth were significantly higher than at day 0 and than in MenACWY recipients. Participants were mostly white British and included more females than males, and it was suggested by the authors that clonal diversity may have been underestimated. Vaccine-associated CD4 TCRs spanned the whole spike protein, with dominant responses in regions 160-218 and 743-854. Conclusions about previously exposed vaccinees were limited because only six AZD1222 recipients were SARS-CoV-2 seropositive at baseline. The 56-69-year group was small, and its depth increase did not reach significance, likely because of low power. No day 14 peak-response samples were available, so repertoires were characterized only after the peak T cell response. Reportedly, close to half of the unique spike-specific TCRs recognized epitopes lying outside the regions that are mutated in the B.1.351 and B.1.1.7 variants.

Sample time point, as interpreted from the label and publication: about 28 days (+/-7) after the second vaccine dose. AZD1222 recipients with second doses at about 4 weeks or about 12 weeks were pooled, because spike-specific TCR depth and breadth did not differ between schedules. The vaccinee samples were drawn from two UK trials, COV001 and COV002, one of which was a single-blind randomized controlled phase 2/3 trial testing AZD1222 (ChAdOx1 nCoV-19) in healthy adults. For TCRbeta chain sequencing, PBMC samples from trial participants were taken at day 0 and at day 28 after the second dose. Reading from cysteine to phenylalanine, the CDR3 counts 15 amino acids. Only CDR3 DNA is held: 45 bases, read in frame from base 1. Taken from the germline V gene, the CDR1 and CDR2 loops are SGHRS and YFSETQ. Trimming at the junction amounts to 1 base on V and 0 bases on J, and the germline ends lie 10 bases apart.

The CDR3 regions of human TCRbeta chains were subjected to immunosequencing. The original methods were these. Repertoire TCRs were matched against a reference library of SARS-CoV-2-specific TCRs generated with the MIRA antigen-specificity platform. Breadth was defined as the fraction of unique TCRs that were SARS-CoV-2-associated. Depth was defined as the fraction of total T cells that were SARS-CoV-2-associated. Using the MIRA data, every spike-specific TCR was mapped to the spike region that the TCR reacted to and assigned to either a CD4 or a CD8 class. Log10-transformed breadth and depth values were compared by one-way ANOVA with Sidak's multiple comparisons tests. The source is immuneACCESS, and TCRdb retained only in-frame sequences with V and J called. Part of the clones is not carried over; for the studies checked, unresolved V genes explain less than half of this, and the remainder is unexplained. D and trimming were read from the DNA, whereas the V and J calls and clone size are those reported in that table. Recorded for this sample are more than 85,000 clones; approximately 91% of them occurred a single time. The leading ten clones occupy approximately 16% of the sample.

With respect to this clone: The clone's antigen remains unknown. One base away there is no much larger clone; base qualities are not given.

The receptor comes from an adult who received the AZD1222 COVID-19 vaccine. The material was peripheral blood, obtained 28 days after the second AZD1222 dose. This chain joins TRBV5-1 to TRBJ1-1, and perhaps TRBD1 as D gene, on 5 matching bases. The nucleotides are TGCGCCAGCAGCTTGAGCAGGGTGGTGAACACTGAAGCTTTCTTT. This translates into CASSLSRVVNTEAFF.